This TCR beta chain was captured by sequencing in a study of beta chain features in type 1 diabetes. A single heparinised blood sample, averaging about 120 mL, was obtained per donor. Whole-study results and caveats: Shorter TCRB CDR3s, moderately but significantly so, were found in Type 1 diabetes patients in all four CD4+ subsets.

The entirety of the isolated RNA underwent reverse transcription, so expressed TCRB transcripts were sequenced. TCRdb's table, derived via immunoSEQ multiplex PCR, lists solely in-frame clones and lacks some. The sample shows approximately 360,000 clones, around 12% of them seen only once. As regards this clone: What it binds is not known.

CDR1 and CDR2 (germline): LGHNA, YSLEER. CDR3 size: 16 residues. Trimming removed 1 base at V and 8 bases at J, with 18 bases between. The J gene is TRBJ2-1, the V gene TRBV4-3; no firm D call. The sequencing input was naive CD4+ T cells from blood. This receptor was taken from a woman under 30 with type 1 diabetes. The CDR3 nucleotides read TGCGCCAGCAGCCAAGGGGCCACGAGTCTTGGCCATGAGCAGTTCTTC. It specifies CASSQGATSLGHEQFF.